This is a list of T cell receptor beta chains from one sample in a study of blood T cells in healthy people across ages. TCRdb ran MiXCR on the 5' RACE reads and lists one entry per CDR3 protein. The sample carries about 800,000 distinct CDR3 sequences, just under 25% recorded once. These same data were also listed under a study on T cells of mothers and their children.

Sequencing was performed on blood. These receptors were obtained from a boy younger than 18 in good health. The CDR3 runs from the conserved cysteine through the conserved F or W. D genes are given only for firm matches. The size field is filled for only some rows; it gives once, few, many or a size class.

v_call,clone_size,j_call,d_call,cdr3_nt,cdr3_aa
TRBV7-9,.,TRBJ1-6,TRBD1,TGTGCCAGCAGTTTCGGGACAGGGGGCTTGAGAGCCGAATCACCCCTCCACTTT,CASSFGTGGLRAESPLHF
TRBV21-1,.,TRBJ2-3,.,TGTGCCAGCAGCAATGGGGCGGGAGGTGCCGGAACGCAGTATTTT,CASSNGAGGAGTQYF
TRBV5-1,few,TRBJ1-1,.,TGCGCCAGCAGCTTGGGTGCCAGGGGATATGCCACTGAAGCTTTCTTT,CASSLGARGYATEAFF
TRBV24-1,few,TRBJ1-6,.,TGTGCCACCAGTGATACGGTGACAGTCTCTTCACCCCTCCACTTT,CATSDTVTVSSPLHF
TRBV29-1,.,TRBJ2-1,.,TGCAGCGTTACGGGGGTGGGTGAGCAGTTCTTC,CSVTGVGEQFF
TRBV5-1,once,TRBJ2-7,.,TGCGCCAGCAGTTTTGGTGAATACCCTTACGAGCAGTACTTC,CASSFGEYPYEQYF
TRBV6-5,.,TRBJ2-6,.,TGTGCCAGCAGTTACTCGCGACGGGTGGGGGCCAACGTCCTGACTTTC,CASSYSRRVGANVLTF
TRBV28,.,TRBJ2-3,.,TGTGCCAGCAGTTTATATGAACTCCCAGATACGCAGTATTTT,CASSLYELPDTQYF
TRBV7-3,.,TRBJ1-4,TRBD1,TGTGCCAGCAGCAGCTCTGGGGACAGGCCGGTTGAAAAACTGTTTTTT,CASSSSGDRPVEKLFF
TRBV9,few,TRBJ2-4,.,TGTGCCAGCAGCGTAGACGGTGGATTCCGAGACATTCAGTACTTC,CASSVDGGFRDIQYF
TRBV28,many,TRBJ2-7,TRBD1,TGTGCCAGCAGTTTAGGGCAGGGGGTCCACGAGCAGTACTTC,CASSLGQGVHEQYF
TRBV7-2,once,TRBJ2-6,.,TGTGCCAGCAGCTCTGACGGTACAGCGGGCCTCTCTGGGGCCAACGTCCTGACTTTC,CASSSDGTAGLSGANVLTF
TRBV5-4,.,TRBJ2-1,.,TGTGCCAGCAGTCAGCGGTCCTACAATGAGCAGTTCTTC,CASSQRSYNEQFF
TRBV28,.,TRBJ2-3,.,TGTGCCAGCAGTTCGATTACAGGCGCTAGCACAGATACGCAGTATTTT,CASSSITGASTDTQYF
TRBV28,.,TRBJ2-5,TRBD1,TGTGCCAGCAGTTCCCCGCCCGGGACAGGGGCCCGAGAGACCCAGTACTTC,CASSSPPGTGARETQYF
TRBV3-1,.,TRBJ2-1,.,TGTGCCAGCAGCCACCCAGGCGGGGTAGGGGACTCCTACAATGAGCAGTTCTTC,CASSHPGGVGDSYNEQFF
TRBV6-2/TRBV6-3,.,TRBJ2-1,TRBD1,TGTGCCAGCAGCATAGGGGGCAGGGTCGATGAGCAGTTCTTC,CASSIGGRVDEQFF
TRBV10-3,.,TRBJ2-3,.,TGTGCCATCAGTAGCACAGATACGCAGTATTTT,CAISSTDTQYF
TRBV7-3,.,TRBJ1-2,.,TGTGCCAGCAGCCTAACGGACAGTCTGGAAGGCTACACCTTC,CASSLTDSLEGYTF
TRBV4-1,.,TRBJ2-3,.,TGCGCCAACCCGGAATTGGATACGCAGTATTTT,CANPELDTQYF
TRBV20-1,.,TRBJ1-5,.,TGCAGTGCTAGAGATACGGACGGAGATAGTGAGCCCCAGCATTTT,CSARDTDGDSEPQHF
TRBV20-1,few,TRBJ2-7,.,TGCAGTGCGCCGATTTTCGAGGGGACCTACGAGCAGTACTTC,CSAPIFEGTYEQYF
TRBV19,.,TRBJ2-5,.,TGTGCCAGCTCACCTTATGGGGCGCTCGCGACCCAGTACTTC,CASSPYGALATQYF
TRBV4-3,.,TRBJ1-6,.,TGCGCCAGCAGCCAAGAGGTAGTCGGGACCTATAATTCACCCCTCCACTTT,CASSQEVVGTYNSPLHF
TRBV29-1,few,TRBJ1-1,.,TGCAGCGTTGAACGTTCGAGGAGACACACTGAAGCTTTCTTT,CSVERSRRHTEAFF
TRBV4-3,few,TRBJ2-2,.,TGCGCCAGCAGCCAAGATGGGATCATCGGGGAGCTGTTTTTT,CASSQDGIIGELFF
TRBV7-9,many,TRBJ2-7,.,TGTGCCAGCAGCCGGACACCCTACGAGCAGTACTTC,CASSRTPYEQYF
TRBV5-1,once,TRBJ2-5,.,TGCGCCAGCAGCTTCTCGCTGGGGACGTCAGAGACCCAGTACTTC,CASSFSLGTSETQYF
TRBV30,few,TRBJ2-6,.,TGTGCCTGGAGTGTAGCGGTACTGGGTGCCAACGTCCTGACTTTC,CAWSVAVLGANVLTF
TRBV7-2,.,TRBJ2-3,.,TGTGCCAGCAGCCCAGAGCCCGATACGCAGTATTTT,CASSPEPDTQYF
TRBV3-1,many,TRBJ2-7,.,TGTGCCAGCAGCCAAGCGCCAGGGATGGCCTACGAGCAGTACTTC,CASSQAPGMAYEQYF
TRBV10-3,.,TRBJ1-1,TRBD1,TGTGCCATCAGTGGACAGGGTACTGAAGCTTTCTTT,CAISGQGTEAFF
TRBV11-2,.,TRBJ1-3,.,TGTGCCAGCAGCTTAGGGCTTCTACGTGGAAACACCATATATTTT,CASSLGLLRGNTIYF
TRBV5-1,.,TRBJ1-4,.,TGCGCCAGCAGCTTCAATTCCAGGAGTAATGAAAAACTGTTTTTT,CASSFNSRSNEKLFF
TRBV12-3/TRBV12-4,.,TRBJ2-1,.,TGTGCCAGCATGGTCTCCTACAATGAGCAGTTCTTC,CASMVSYNEQFF
TRBV2,few,TRBJ1-2,TRBD1,TGTGCCAGCAGCCGTCAGGGGGACCACTATGGCTACACCTTC,CASSRQGDHYGYTF
TRBV20-1,.,TRBJ2-7,.,TGCAGTGCCAATTTCGGGGGCAGCTCCTACGAGCAGTACTTC,CSANFGGSSYEQYF
TRBV4-3,.,TRBJ2-7,.,TGCGCCAGCAGCCAAGACCCGTCGGGGGAAACCTACGAGCAGTACTTC,CASSQDPSGETYEQYF
TRBV29-1,.,TRBJ2-1,.,TGCAGCGTTGCGTCTTCGGGGCCCAATGAGCAGTTCTTC,CSVASSGPNEQFF
TRBV5-1,.,TRBJ1-4,TRBD1,TGCGCCAGCAGCTTGGCCAGGGGGGATGAAAAACTGTTTTTT,CASSLARGDEKLFF
TRBV14,.,TRBJ1-4,.,TGTGCCAGCAGCCGGGCAACTAATGAAAAACTGTTTTTT,CASSRATNEKLFF
TRBV20-1,.,TRBJ2-1,TRBD2,TGCAGTGCTAGAGGATCCGGGACTACTACTTACAATGAGCAGTTCTTC,CSARGSGTTTYNEQFF
TRBV2,few,TRBJ2-3,.,TGTGCCAGCACTGGGCGGTTCACAGATACGCAGTATTTT,CASTGRFTDTQYF
TRBV7-9,.,TRBJ2-7,TRBD2,TGCGCCAGCAGCTTAATGGAAGCGGGAGGCCCCTACGAGCAGTACTTC,CASSLMEAGGPYEQYF
TRBV5-1,.,TRBJ2-7,TRBD1,TGCGCCAGCAGCTTGGACGGACAGGGGGGCCCCTACGAGCAGTACTTC,CASSLDGQGGPYEQYF
TRBV7-3,many,TRBJ1-1,TRBD1,TGTGCCAGCAGTCAGACAGGGGGCGGAACTGAAGCTTTCTTT,CASSQTGGGTEAFF
TRBV28,few,TRBJ2-7,.,TGTGCCAGCAGCCCCAGACTCGGGAGCTCCTACGAGCAGTACTTC,CASSPRLGSSYEQYF
TRBV20-1,.,TRBJ2-5,.,TGCAGTGCTAGGGGCCCTAGTATTAAGACCCAGTACTTC,CSARGPSIKTQYF
TRBV2,.,TRBJ2-7,.,TGTGCCAGCATTACGCTTCCAGCGGCGGTATACGAGCAGTACTTC,CASITLPAAVYEQYF
TRBV4-1,few,TRBJ2-7,.,TGCGCCAGCAGCCCGAGACAGGCTAGCTCCTACGAGCAGTACTTC,CASSPRQASSYEQYF
TRBV21-1,few,TRBJ1-2,.,TGTGCCAGCAGCAAAAGGGACAGGTTCTCACAAGGCTACACCTTC,CASSKRDRFSQGYTF
TRBV20-1,.,TRBJ2-2,.,TGCAGTGCCAAGGACTCCCCGTCCACCGGGGAGCTGTTTTTT,CSAKDSPSTGELFF
TRBV4-3,few,TRBJ2-7,.,TGCGCCAGCAGCCAAGGGGGGATCGGGCACGAGCAGTACTTC,CASSQGGIGHEQYF
TRBV15,few,TRBJ1-4,.,TGTGCCACCAGCACTACAGGGATCGTAGGAAAACTGTTTTTT,CATSTTGIVGKLFF
TRBV28,.,TRBJ1-5,TRBD1,TGTGCCAGCAGTTTTGCCAGGGGGAGTCAGCCCCAGCATTTT,CASSFARGSQPQHF
TRBV20-1,.,TRBJ1-4,.,TGCAGTGCGGACTCGACGGGTGAAAAACTGTTTTTT,CSADSTGEKLFF
TRBV6-1,few,TRBJ2-1,.,TGTGCCAGCAGTGAAATGAGGTCGCGACACAATGAGCAGTTCTTC,CASSEMRSRHNEQFF